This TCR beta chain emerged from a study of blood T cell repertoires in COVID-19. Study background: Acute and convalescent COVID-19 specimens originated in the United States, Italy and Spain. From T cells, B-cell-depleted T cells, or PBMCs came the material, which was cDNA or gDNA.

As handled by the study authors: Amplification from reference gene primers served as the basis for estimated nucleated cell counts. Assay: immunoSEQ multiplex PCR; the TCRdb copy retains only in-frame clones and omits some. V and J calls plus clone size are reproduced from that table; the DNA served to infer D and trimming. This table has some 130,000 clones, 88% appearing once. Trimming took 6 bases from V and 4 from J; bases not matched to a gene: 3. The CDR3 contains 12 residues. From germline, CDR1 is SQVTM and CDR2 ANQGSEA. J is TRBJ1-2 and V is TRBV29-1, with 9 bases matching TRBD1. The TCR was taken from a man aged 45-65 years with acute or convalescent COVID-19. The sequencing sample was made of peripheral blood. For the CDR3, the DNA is TGCAGCGTGGGGGGACAGGGCTATGGCTACACCTTC. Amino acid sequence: CSVGGQGYGYTF.